The 23 T cell receptor beta chains reported below all come from one sample, sequenced in a study of OX40 agonist ivuxolimab in advanced cancers. The repertoire was sequenced with immunoSEQ multiplex PCR; TCRdb's copy has only in-frame clones and lacks some. The sample carries about 69,000 clones, around 90% recorded once. The sequencing used CD4+ or CD8+ T cells sorted from blood, collected in a trial of the OX40 agonist ivuxolimab. These receptors all stem from an adult with an advanced solid tumor such as melanoma, head and neck, liver or kidney cancer.

The chain combines TRBV28 with TRBJ1-2; tentatively, D is TRBD1 (5 bases). The germline V gene encodes CDR1 MDHEN and CDR2 SYDVKM. CDR3 length equals 15 residues. Trimming removed 2 bases at V and 8 bases at J, with 18 bases between. The CDR3 sequence is CASSLAPAGRYGYTF. The CDR3 DNA follows: TGTGCCAGCAGTTTAGCCCCGGCAGGGAGATACGGCTACACCTTC.

The chain links TRBV6-1 to TRBJ2-7, with a possible D match to TRBD1 (5 bases). CDR1 is MNHNS, CDR2 SASEGT, per germline. The CDR3 covers 14 residues. Trimming stripped 2 bases from V and 2 bases from J, with 10 bases between. CDR3 bases: TGTGCCAGCAGTGAAACAGGACGGGCCTACGAGCAGTACTTC. Encoded protein: CASSETGRAYEQYF.

This sequence joins TRBV28 and TRBJ1-1, with D unresolved. This CDR3 comprises 10 residues. CDR1 and CDR2 (germline): MDHEN, SYDVKM. Trimming left V 6 bases short and J 8 bases short, with 7 bases between. CDR3 sequence: CASRANEAFF. CDR3 coding DNA: TGTGCCAGCAGGGCCAACGAAGCTTTCTTT.

The genes are TRBV29-1 and TRBJ2-1; 7 positions match TRBD2. This CDR3 region has 16 residues. The germline V gene has CDR1 SQVTM and CDR2 ANQGSEA. Trimming removed 8 bases from V and 0 bases from J; junction bases left unmatched: 13. The CDR3: CSLPTGTGGSYNEQFF. The CDR3 coding sequence is TGCAGCCTCCCTACCGGGACGGGAGGCTCCTACAATGAGCAGTTCTTC.

The rearrangement joins TRBV11-3 to TRBJ2-5; TRBD1 is a possible D gene (5 bases). This CDR3 contains 15 residues. Trimming took off 1 base at V and 2 bases at J, with 11 bases between the two ends. Germline V gene sequence: CDR1 SGHNT, CDR2 YENEEA. As DNA, the CDR3 is TGTGCCAGCAGCTTAGGACAGATGGGGCAAGAGACCCAGTACTTC. This codes for CASSLGQMGQETQYF.

The V call is TRBV9, the J call TRBJ1-2; D gene ambiguous. Germline values: CDR1 SGDLS, CDR2 YYNGEE. The V and J ends lost 3 bases and 0 bases respectively, with 6 bases between them. CDR3 size: 13 residues. CDR3 in DNA: TGTGCCAGCAGCGGCGCTGCTAACTATGGCTACACCTTC. This translates into CASSGAANYGYTF. Using reference TRBV9 and TRBJ1-2 for the parts outside the CDR3, the full variable domain is DSGVTQTPKHLITATGQRVTLRCSPRSGDLSVYWYQQSLDQGLQFLIQYYNGEERAKGNILERFSAQQFPDLHSELNLSSLELGDSALYFCASSGAANYGYTFGSGTRLTVV.

This rearrangement joins TRBV5-1 to TRBJ2-4, with D possibly being TRBD1 (8 bases). Trimming took 3 bases from V and 0 from J, leaving 13 bases between them. Germline-derived CDR1 and CDR2 are SGHRS and YFSETQ. The CDR3 is 16 residues long. The CDR3 DNA sequence: TGCGCCAGCAGCTCACAGGGGGGGCTAGCCAAAAACATTCAGTACTTC. Amino acids: CASSSQGGLAKNIQYF.

The gene calls are TRBV6-4 and TRBJ2-3, with D unresolved. The CDR3 contains 14 residues. CDR1 is MRHNA, CDR2 SNTAGT, per germline. V was clipped by 3 bases and J by 2 bases, with 9 bases between them. CDR3 in amino acids: CASSEQQNTDTQYF. The CDR3 coding sequence is TGTGCCAGCAGTGAACAACAGAACACAGATACGCAGTATTTT.

The V and J genes are TRBV5-1 and TRBJ1-1, with no clear D. The CDR3 length is 16 residues. Per the germline V gene, CDR1 is SGHRS and CDR2 is YFSETQ. V dropped 0 bases and J dropped 3 bases, with 15 bases sitting between them. CDR3 nucleotide sequence: TGCGCCAGCAGCTTGGCCTCTGGGCCGCCCTACACTGAAGCTTTCTTT. Amino acids: CASSLASGPPYTEAFF.

This clone was detected only once. The rearrangement joins TRBV7-2 to TRBJ2-5, with TRBD2 identical over 11 bases. The V segment lost 5 bases and the J segment 7 bases; nucleotides outside the gene matches: 6. Germline lookup yields CDR1 SGHTA and CDR2 FQGNSA. The CDR3 has 14 residues. The CDR3 nucleotides are TGTGCCAGCAGCGTTAGCGGGGGGGCCGGGACCCAGTACTTC. Its translation: CASSVSGGAGTQYF.

This clone was seen just once. This CDR3 reads CASSPRDNSPLHF. The CDR3 nucleotides read TGTGCCAGCAGTCCTCGGGATAATTCACCCCTCCACTTT. This chain links TRBV6-5 with TRBJ1-6; D not resolved. Trimming removed 5 bases at V and 5 bases at J, with 7 bases between. Germline CDR1 and CDR2: MNHEY and SVGAGI. The CDR3 loop spans 13 amino acids.

This chain connects TRBV10-2 to TRBJ1-1; D is unclear. This CDR3 spans 14 amino acids. The V gene's germline CDR1 is WSHSY and CDR2 SAAADI. The V end lost 3 bases, the J end lost 1 base, and 9 bases lay between the germline ends. CDR3 loop: CASSEHLRNTEAFF. The CDR3 DNA follows: TGCGCCAGCAGTGAACATCTAAGGAACACTGAAGCTTTCTTT.

The chain carries TRBV4-1 and TRBJ1-6, with 7 bases that match TRBD1. CDR3 length equals 15 residues. Germline V CDR1 and CDR2: MGHRA, YSYEKL. V lost 2 bases and J lost 7; bases outside the gene matches: 5. The CDR3 here is CASSQPDRVNSPLHF. The CDR3 nucleotides read TGCGCCAGCAGCCAACCCGACAGGGTGAATTCACCCCTCCACTTT.

The rearrangement links TRBV19 to TRBJ1-2; 9 bases fit TRBD1. This CDR3 comprises 16 residues. With V trimmed by 4 bases and J by 8 bases, 14 bases remained unmatched. Germline V gene data show CDR1 as LNHDA and CDR2 as SQIVND (reference sequence). CDR3 protein: CASSTTDRGPFGGYTF. CDR3 nucleotide sequence: TGTGCCAGTAGTACGACGGACAGGGGCCCCTTTGGGGGCTACACCTTC.

The chain links TRBV5-1 to TRBJ2-3; possible D gene TRBD1, 5 bases. The germline gives CDR1 SGHRS, CDR2 YFSETQ. The CDR3 consists of 16 residues. Trimming removed 4 bases at V and 0 bases at J, with 15 bases between. CDR3 residues: CASSPGSATSTDTQYF. CDR3 bases: TGCGCCAGCAGCCCAGGGTCAGCGACTAGCACAGATACGCAGTATTTT.

This chain connects TRBV7-3 to TRBJ2-3; 7 positions match TRBD1. The germline V gene has CDR1 SGHTA and CDR2 FQGTGA. The CDR3 has 12 residues. J gave up 7 bases and V 5 bases, and 3 bases lay outside the gene matches. In DNA form, the CDR3 reads TGTGCCAGCAGCGAGACAGGGAATACGCAGTATTTT. Translating it yields CASSETGNTQYF.

This clone has only a few counts. This sequence joins TRBV27 and TRBJ2-7; the match to TRBD2 covers 8 bases. V gave up 5 bases and J gave up 3 bases; unmatched junction bases: 9. The CDR3 totals 15 residues. Germline V CDR1 and CDR2: MNHEY, SMNVEV (reference sequence). As DNA, the CDR3 is TGTGCCAGCAGTAAAACGGGACTAGAGAGCTACGAGCAGTACTTC. This sequence encodes CASSKTGLESYEQYF.

The J gene is TRBJ1-5, the V gene TRBV12-5; 8 bases line up with TRBD1. The CDR3 is made up of 15 amino acids. J gave up 2 bases and V 4 bases, and 4 bases lay outside the gene matches. Germline V gives CDR1 LGHNT, CDR2 FRNRAP. CDR3 protein: CASGWTGQGNQPQHF. DNA of the CDR3: TGTGCTAGTGGTTGGACGGGACAGGGCAATCAGCCCCAGCATTTT.

This chain connects TRBV28 to TRBJ2-7; the D is unclear. The V end lost 2 bases, the J end lost 4 bases, and 6 bases lay between the germline ends. The germline CDR1 and CDR2 sequences are MDHEN and SYDVKM. This CDR3 region has 12 residues. The CDR3 region is CASSLRLYEQYF. The CDR3 DNA is TGTGCCAGCAGTTTAAGACTTTACGAGCAGTACTTC. Variable domain in full (rest from reference TRBV28 and TRBJ2-7): DVKVTQSSRYLVKRTGEKVFLECVQDMDHENMFWYRQDPGLGLRLIYFSYDVKMKEKGDIPEGYSVSREKKERFSLILESASTNQTSMYLCASSLRLYEQYFGPGTRLTVT.

The rearrangement links TRBV5-5 to TRBJ2-7, with D possibly being TRBD2 (5 bases). Germline CDR1 is SGHKS and CDR2 is YYEKEE (reference sequence). The ends were cut back, 1 base at V and 6 bases at J, with 11 bases in the middle. The CDR3 length is 13 residues. CDR3 protein: CASSLTRDREQYF. CDR3 bases: TGTGCCAGCAGCTTGACTCGGGATCGCGAGCAGTACTTC.

This clone showed up just a few times. This chain links TRBV27 with TRBJ1-1, with D possibly matching TRBD1 (6 bases). The V gene's germline CDR1 is MNHEY and CDR2 SMNVEV (reference sequence). The CDR3 spans 16 residues. The V end lost 2 bases, the J end lost 1 base, and 14 bases lay between the germline ends. The CDR3 bases are TGTGCCAGCAGTTTACGGCCAGGGGATAAGAACACTGAAGCTTTCTTT. Protein: CASSLRPGDKNTEAFF.

CDR3 nucleotide sequence: TGTGCGAAAGGGCAGCCTTCTAATGAAAAACTGTTTTTT. This gives the protein CAKGQPSNEKLFF. The chain is built from TRBV5-3 and TRBJ1-4; D remains ambiguous. TRBV5-3 carries the ORF label, with uncertain function. The CDR3 has 13 amino acids.

This sequence joins TRBV18 and TRBJ2-7, with 9 nucleotides matching TRBD1. This CDR3 region has 15 residues. CDR1 KGHSH and CDR2 LQKENI come from the germline V gene. Germline trimming cut 6 bases from V and 0 bases from J; bases unmatched to any gene: 6. The CDR3: CASSFGQGSSYEQYF. In DNA form, the CDR3 reads TGTGCCAGCTCGTTCGGACAGGGGAGCTCCTACGAGCAGTACTTC.